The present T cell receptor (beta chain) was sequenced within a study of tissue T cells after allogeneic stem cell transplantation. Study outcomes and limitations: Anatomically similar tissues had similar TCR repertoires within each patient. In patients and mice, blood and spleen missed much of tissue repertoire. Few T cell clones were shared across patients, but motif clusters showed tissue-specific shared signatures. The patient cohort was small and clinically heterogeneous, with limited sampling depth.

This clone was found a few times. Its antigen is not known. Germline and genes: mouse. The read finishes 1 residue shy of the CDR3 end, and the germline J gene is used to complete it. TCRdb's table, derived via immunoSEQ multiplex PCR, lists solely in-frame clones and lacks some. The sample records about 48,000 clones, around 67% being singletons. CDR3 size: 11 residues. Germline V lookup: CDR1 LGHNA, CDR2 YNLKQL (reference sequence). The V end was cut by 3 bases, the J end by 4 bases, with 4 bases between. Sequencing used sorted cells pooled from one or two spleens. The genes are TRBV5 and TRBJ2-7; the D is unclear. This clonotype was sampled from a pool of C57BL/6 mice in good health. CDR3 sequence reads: CASSHTYEQYF. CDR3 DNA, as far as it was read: TGTGCCAGCAGCCATACATATGAACAGTAC.